This is a list of T cell receptor beta chains from one sample in a study of T-cell reconstitution after alpha-beta-depleted transplantation in children. Using its own MiXCR run on the PCR reads, TCRdb lists one record per CDR3 protein. The sample records 600,000 to 700,000 distinct CDR3 sequences, about an eighth being singletons. The sequenced sample was PBMCs, obtained before TCRalphabeta/CD19-depleted stem cell transplant. These receptors all come from a girl aged 2-15 years with congenital amegakaryocytic thrombocytopenia, due to receive a stem cell transplant. CDR3s include the opening cysteine and the closing phenylalanine or tryptophan. The order of the fields is CDR3 DNA, CDR3 protein, clone size, J gene, V gene, D gene. A D gene is named only where the DNA matches it firmly. Not all rows give a size; the values are once, few, many and, for expanded clones, a class.

cdr3_nt: TGCAGCGTTGGTAGCGGGAAGACAGATACGCAGTATTTT; cdr3_aa: CSVGSGKTDTQYF; clone_size: many; j_call: TRBJ2-3; v_call: TRBV29-1; d_call: TRBD2
cdr3_nt: TGTGCCAGCAGTTATTCACGTCATATGGGCGAGCAGTACTTC; cdr3_aa: CASSYSRHMGEQYF; clone_size: .; j_call: TRBJ2-7; v_call: TRBV6-5; d_call: .
cdr3_nt: TGTGCCAGCAGCCCGCGTCGGGTTTTGAACTACGAGCAGTACTTC; cdr3_aa: CASSPRRVLNYEQYF; clone_size: few; j_call: TRBJ2-7; v_call: TRBV3-1; d_call: .
cdr3_nt: TGTGCCAACCCGAAAGACGCGAACACCGGGGAGCTGTTTTTT; cdr3_aa: CANPKDANTGELFF; clone_size: .; j_call: TRBJ2-2; v_call: TRBV2; d_call: .
cdr3_nt: TGCAGCGTTTTAGCGGGAGGGGCCTACAATGAGCAGTTCTTC; cdr3_aa: CSVLAGGAYNEQFF; clone_size: many; j_call: TRBJ2-1; v_call: TRBV29-1; d_call: TRBD2
cdr3_nt: TGCAGCGTTGAAGAGGGACAGGGCTCCTACAATGAGCAGTTCTTC; cdr3_aa: CSVEEGQGSYNEQFF; clone_size: many; j_call: TRBJ2-1; v_call: TRBV29-1; d_call: TRBD1
cdr3_nt: TGCGCCAGCAGCCAAGAACAAACGTCTCGGGGCTACACCTTC; cdr3_aa: CASSQEQTSRGYTF; clone_size: .; j_call: TRBJ1-2; v_call: TRBV4-1; d_call: .
cdr3_nt: TGCAGTGCTAGTCGACAGGGTGGTTACGAGCAGTACTTC; cdr3_aa: CSASRQGGYEQYF; clone_size: many; j_call: TRBJ2-7; v_call: TRBV20-1; d_call: TRBD1
cdr3_nt: TGTGCCATCACGAAGGGAATTTGGGGGAATGAGCAGCTCTTC; cdr3_aa: CAITKGIWGNEQLF; clone_size: .; j_call: TRBJ2-1; v_call: TRBV10-3; d_call: .
cdr3_nt: TGCGCCAGCAGCTTCGTCGGGAGGGGCCACGAGCAGTACTTC; cdr3_aa: CASSFVGRGHEQYF; clone_size: few; j_call: TRBJ2-7; v_call: TRBV5-1; d_call: TRBD2
cdr3_nt: TGTGCCAGCAGCTTTGGGAACTACCAAGAGACCCAGTACTTC; cdr3_aa: CASSFGNYQETQYF; clone_size: many; j_call: TRBJ2-5; v_call: TRBV5-5; d_call: .
cdr3_nt: TGCAGTGCCTTGGGACTTCCCTCTTACAATGAGCAGTTCTTC; cdr3_aa: CSALGLPSYNEQFF; clone_size: .; j_call: TRBJ2-1; v_call: TRBV20-1; d_call: .
cdr3_nt: TGTGCCAGCAGCTTAGCGGGGACAGGGTATGAAAAACTGTTTTTT; cdr3_aa: CASSLAGTGYEKLFF; clone_size: .; j_call: TRBJ1-4; v_call: TRBV7-2; d_call: TRBD1
cdr3_nt: TGCAGTGCCCCCGGGACTAGCGGGGGGTCTGAGCAGTTCTTC; cdr3_aa: CSAPGTSGGSEQFF; clone_size: .; j_call: TRBJ2-1; v_call: TRBV20-1; d_call: TRBD2
cdr3_nt: TGTGCCAGCAGACTAGCGGGAGACTACGAGCAGTACTTC; cdr3_aa: CASRLAGDYEQYF; clone_size: many; j_call: TRBJ2-7; v_call: TRBV27; d_call: TRBD2
cdr3_nt: TGTGCCAGCAGTGAAATGCAGGGTAGGGTCGATACGCAGTATTTT; cdr3_aa: CASSEMQGRVDTQYF; clone_size: few; j_call: TRBJ2-3; v_call: TRBV2; d_call: .
cdr3_nt: TGTGCCAGCAGCCCAGGGACTAGCGGGAGTGGTCGGCATGAGCAGTTCTTC; cdr3_aa: CASSPGTSGSGRHEQFF; clone_size: few; j_call: TRBJ2-1; v_call: TRBV7-8; d_call: TRBD2
cdr3_nt: TGTGCCAGCAGGAAGACTTCTGCAAGCTCCTACAATGAGCAGTTCTTC; cdr3_aa: CASRKTSASSYNEQFF; clone_size: few; j_call: TRBJ2-1; v_call: TRBV7-9; d_call: .
cdr3_nt: TGCGCCAGCAGCTTGGATGGGACTAGAGGCATCGAGCAGTACTTC; cdr3_aa: CASSLDGTRGIEQYF; clone_size: many; j_call: TRBJ2-7; v_call: TRBV5-1; d_call: TRBD2
cdr3_nt: TGTGCCAGCAGTCTGGAGCTCGGGTACAATGAGCAGTTCTTC; cdr3_aa: CASSLELGYNEQFF; clone_size: many; j_call: TRBJ2-1; v_call: TRBV4-2; d_call: .
cdr3_nt: TGCAGTGCTAGATCCCCGGGACTAGCGGGAGATGGCGAGCAGTACTTC; cdr3_aa: CSARSPGLAGDGEQYF; clone_size: .; j_call: TRBJ2-7; v_call: TRBV20-1; d_call: TRBD2
cdr3_nt: TGTGCCAGCAGTGGTACAGGGCAGGGTTTAGATGAGCAGTTCTTC; cdr3_aa: CASSGTGQGLDEQFF; clone_size: few; j_call: TRBJ2-1; v_call: TRBV2; d_call: .
cdr3_nt: TGCGCCAGCAGCTTGAGGGGGCCCCATGAGCAGTTCTTC; cdr3_aa: CASSLRGPHEQFF; clone_size: .; j_call: TRBJ2-1; v_call: TRBV5-1; d_call: TRBD1
cdr3_nt: TGTGCCAGCGCTGGGGGACAGGGGGCTAACGAGCAGTACTTC; cdr3_aa: CASAGGQGANEQYF; clone_size: .; j_call: TRBJ2-7; v_call: TRBV12-3/TRBV12-4; d_call: TRBD1
cdr3_nt: TGTGCCAGCAGCCCTGACAGGGGATCGGCTTACGAGCAGTACTTC; cdr3_aa: CASSPDRGSAYEQYF; clone_size: few; j_call: TRBJ2-7; v_call: TRBV11-2; d_call: TRBD1
cdr3_nt: TGCGCCAGCAGCCAAGGACGTAGCGGGAGGAAAATCCAAGAGACCCAGTACTTC; cdr3_aa: CASSQGRSGRKIQETQYF; clone_size: once; j_call: TRBJ2-5; v_call: TRBV4-1; d_call: TRBD2
cdr3_nt: TGCAGCGTTGAAGTCGCAGGTGGGAAAAGTGAAAAACTGTTTTTT; cdr3_aa: CSVEVAGGKSEKLFF; clone_size: many; j_call: TRBJ1-4; v_call: TRBV29-1; d_call: .
cdr3_nt: TGTGCCAGCAGTTTAGCGCTGGGACAGGGGGGCGCGACAGATACGCAGTATTTT; cdr3_aa: CASSLALGQGGATDTQYF; clone_size: many; j_call: TRBJ2-3; v_call: TRBV12-3/TRBV12-4; d_call: TRBD1
cdr3_nt: TGCAGCGTTGCAGGGGGCATGGGGGGCTACACCTTC; cdr3_aa: CSVAGGMGGYTF; clone_size: many; j_call: TRBJ1-2; v_call: TRBV29-1; d_call: TRBD1
cdr3_nt: TGCGCCAGCAGTGAGAGGAGGGGCTCCGGGGAGCTGTTTTTT; cdr3_aa: CASSERRGSGELFF; clone_size: many; j_call: TRBJ2-2; v_call: TRBV10-2; d_call: .
cdr3_nt: TGCGCCAGCAGCTCGCGTCACACAGATACGCAGTATTTT; cdr3_aa: CASSSRHTDTQYF; clone_size: few; j_call: TRBJ2-3; v_call: TRBV5-1; d_call: .